This T cell receptor beta chain was obtained from a study of blood T cell dynamics during melanoma immunotherapy. The study's findings and limits: The study could not tell melanoma-specific clones from general immune activation. At W3, later disease-control patients showed bifurcated PBMC repertoire changes, unlike progressors.

A note on this clone: As yet, its antigen is unknown.

A fixed DNA input of approximately 400 ng was used per bulk PBMC sample. TCRdb's table, derived via immunoSEQ multiplex PCR, lists solely in-frame clones and lacks some. Found here are 8,500 to 14,000 clones, over 80% of them singletons; the top ten hold about 19%. Per germline, CDR1 MDHEN and CDR2 SYDVKM. The germline V and J ends were trimmed by 1 base and 7 bases, with 16 bases remaining between them. The CDR3 has 15 amino acids. As to time point: pre-treatment baseline. The J gene is TRBJ1-2, the V gene TRBV28; a possible D gene is TRBD1 (6 bases). Specimen: blood, collected from a patient treated with checkpoint blockade. The source of this sequence is a human donor with melanoma. The CDR3 protein is CASSLSQGRGAGYTF. CDR3 in DNA: TGTGCCAGCAGTTTATCCCAGGGGCGCGGGGCTGGCTACACCTTC.